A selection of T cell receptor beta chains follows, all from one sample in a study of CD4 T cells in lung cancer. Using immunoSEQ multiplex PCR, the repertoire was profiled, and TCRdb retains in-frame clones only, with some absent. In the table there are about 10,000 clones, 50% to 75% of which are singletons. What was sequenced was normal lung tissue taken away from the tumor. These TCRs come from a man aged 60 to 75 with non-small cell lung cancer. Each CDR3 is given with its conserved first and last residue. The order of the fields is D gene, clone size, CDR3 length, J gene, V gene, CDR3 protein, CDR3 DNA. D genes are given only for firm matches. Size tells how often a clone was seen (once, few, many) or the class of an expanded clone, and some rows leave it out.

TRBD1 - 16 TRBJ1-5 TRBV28 CASIPAGGQGNQPQHF TGTGCCAGCATCCCCGCCGGAGGACAGGGGAATCAGCCCCAGCATTTT
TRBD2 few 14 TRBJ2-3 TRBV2 CASSAPSGRVTQYF TGTGCCAGCAGTGCTCCTAGCGGGCGGGTTACGCAGTATTTT
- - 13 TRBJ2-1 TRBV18 CASSPLLDNEQFF TGTGCCAGCTCACCTCTACTAGACAATGAGCAGTTCTTC
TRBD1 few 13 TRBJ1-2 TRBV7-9 CAGGKQGAGGYTF TGTGCCGGGGGGAAGCAGGGGGCAGGTGGCTACACCTTC
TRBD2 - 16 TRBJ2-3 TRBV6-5 CASSYSGGRAPDTQYF TGTGCCAGCAGTTACTCTGGCGGGAGGGCCCCAGATACGCAGTATTTT
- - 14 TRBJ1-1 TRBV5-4 CASSFQGLNTEAFF TGTGCCAGCAGCTTCCAGGGCCTGAACACTGAAGCTTTCTTT
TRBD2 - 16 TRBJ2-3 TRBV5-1 CASRPILAGVTDTQYF TGCGCCAGCAGGCCTATCCTAGCGGGCGTCACAGATACGCAGTATTTT
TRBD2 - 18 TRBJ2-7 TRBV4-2 CASSRVGTSGPGGYEQYF TGTGCCAGCAGCCGCGTGGGGACTAGCGGGCCGGGAGGATACGAGCAGTACTTC
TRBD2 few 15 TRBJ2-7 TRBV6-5 CASSWGLAGNYEQYF TGTGCCAGCAGTTGGGGACTAGCAGGAAACTACGAGCAGTACTTC
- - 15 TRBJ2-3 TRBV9 CASSARGGSTDTQYF TGTGCCAGCAGCGCCCGAGGCGGCAGCACAGATACGCAGTATTTT
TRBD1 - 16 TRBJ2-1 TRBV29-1 CSVEDPRQGASNEQFF TGCAGCGTTGAAGATCCCCGCCAGGGGGCGAGCAATGAGCAGTTCTTC
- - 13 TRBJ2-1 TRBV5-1 CASSLTGGDEQFF TGTGCCAGCAGCTTGACAGGAGGGGATGAGCAGTTCTTC
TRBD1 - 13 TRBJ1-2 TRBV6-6 CASRTGTGVGYTF TGTGCCAGCAGAACCGGGACAGGGGTCGGCTACACCTTC
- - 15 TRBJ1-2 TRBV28 CASSHRDTLNYGYTF TGTGCCAGCAGTCATCGGGACACTCTTAACTATGGCTACACCTTC
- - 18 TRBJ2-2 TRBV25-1 CASSPQVEGSLNTGELFF TGTGCCAGCAGTCCACAAGTGGAGGGCTCCCTAAACACCGGGGAGCTGTTTTTT
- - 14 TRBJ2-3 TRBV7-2 CASSLPGRTDTQYF TGTGCCAGCAGCCTCCCGGGGAGAACAGATACGCAGTATTTT
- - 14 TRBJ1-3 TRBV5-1 CASSLGADGNTIYF TGCGCCAGCAGCTTGGGGGCCGATGGAAACACCATATATTTT
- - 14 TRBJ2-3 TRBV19 CASSIALGTDTQYF TGTGCCAGTAGTATAGCCCTTGGCACAGATACGCAGTATTTT
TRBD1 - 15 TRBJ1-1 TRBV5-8 CASSPGQGTDTEAFF TGTGCCAGCAGCCCGGGACAGGGTACGGACACTGAAGCTTTCTTT
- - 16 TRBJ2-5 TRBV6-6 CASSAPSRRARETQYF TGTGCCAGCAGTGCCCCCAGCCGGCGGGCTAGGGAGACCCAGTACTTC
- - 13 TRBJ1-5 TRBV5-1 CASSLEGQQPQHF TGCGCCAGCAGCTTGGAGGGGCAACAGCCCCAGCATTTT
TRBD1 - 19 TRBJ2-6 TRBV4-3 CASSQDGTGVDSGANVLTF TGCGCCAGCAGCCAAGATGGGACAGGCGTTGACTCTGGGGCCAACGTCCTGACTTTC
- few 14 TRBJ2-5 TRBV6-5 CASSPGVGRETQYF TGTGCCAGCAGCCCCGGAGTGGGGCGGGAGACCCAGTACTTC
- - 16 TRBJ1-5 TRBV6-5 CASSYSGRGGDQPQHF TGTGCCAGCAGTTACTCAGGCAGGGGAGGGGATCAGCCCCAGCATTTT
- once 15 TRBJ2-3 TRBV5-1 CASSFSAVSTDTQYF TGCGCCAGCAGCTTTAGCGCGGTTAGCACAGATACGCAGTATTTT
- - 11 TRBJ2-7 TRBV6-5 CASSLAVEQYF TGTGCCAGCAGCTTGGCGGTGGAGCAGTACTTC
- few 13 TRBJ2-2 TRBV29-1 CSVVGRGDGELFF TGCAGCGTTGTAGGCAGGGGGGACGGGGAGCTGTTTTTT
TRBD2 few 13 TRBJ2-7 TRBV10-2 CASGGLAGGEQYF TGCGCCAGCGGGGGACTAGCGGGAGGCGAGCAGTACTTC